The 13 T cell receptor beta chains given below trace back to one sample, sequenced in a study of T cell repertoires in cytomegalovirus infection. TCRdb reprocessed the reads with MiXCR, giving one entry per CDR3 protein. The table includes about 140,000 distinct CDR3 sequences, roughly 6.5% detected once. The sample was PBMCs. Source of these receptors: a human donor in good health (CMV status not recorded). Some clones in this sample may be carry-over from other donors' samples.

This clonotype was counted at least ten times. The chain couples TRBV7-2 to TRBJ1-2; possible D gene TRBD1, 5 bases. The ends were cut back, 5 bases at V and 2 bases at J, with 15 bases in the middle. This CDR3 comprises 15 residues. CDR1 is SGHTA and CDR2 is FQGNSA in the germline V gene. In nucleotides, the CDR3 is TGTGCCAGCAGCCCGGGACCACAGTACAACTATGGCTACACCTTC. This translates into CASSPGPQYNYGYTF.

This chain links TRBV15 with TRBJ1-2, with D perhaps matching TRBD1 (5 bases). Germline V gene sequence: CDR1 LNHNV, CDR2 YYDKDF (reference sequence). V lost 1 base, J lost 5 bases, and 11 bases lay in between. This CDR3 comprises 14 residues. CDR3: CATSRAVGPYGYTF. Here the CDR3 DNA reads TGTGCCACCAGCAGAGCGGTGGGACCGTATGGCTACACCTTC.

This clonotype was observed many times. This chain uses TRBV7-2 with TRBJ1-4; D gene uncertain. This CDR3 is 15 amino acids long. The V and J ends lost 5 bases and 4 bases respectively, with 14 bases between them. The V gene's germline CDR1 is SGHTA and CDR2 FQGNSA. The CDR3 coding sequence is TGTGCCAGCAGCCAGGCCGGCCTGTTTAATGAAAAACTGTTTTTT. This gives the protein CASSQAGLFNEKLFF.

This clonotype was counted many times. Written as DNA, the CDR3 is TGTGCCAGCAGCTTAAACCCAGGCAATCAGCCCCAGCATTTT. It codes for CASSLNPGNQPQHF. The V call is TRBV7-2, the J call TRBJ1-5, with D unclear. Germline CDR1 reads SGHTA; CDR2 reads FQGNSA. This CDR3 is built from 14 residues. Trimming removed 2 bases from V and 2 bases from J, with 7 bases in between.

This clonotype was seen many times. This chain joins TRBV27 and TRBJ1-5; no reliable D call. The CDR3 consists of 14 residues. V was clipped by 2 bases and J by 1 base, with 6 bases between them. CDR1 MNHEY and CDR2 SMNVEV come from the germline V gene (reference sequence). The CDR3 DNA reads TGTGCCAGCAGTTTACAGCTGAGCAATCAGCCCCAGCATTTT. Translation gives CASSLQLSNQPQHF.

This clonotype occurred a few times. The genes are TRBV11-2 and TRBJ2-7; D unclear. Trimming cost V 1 base and J 2 bases, with 6 bases left between them. There are 13 residues in the CDR3. Per germline, CDR1 SGHAT and CDR2 FQNNGV. CDR3 loop: CASSLVTTYEQYF. CDR3 nucleotide sequence: TGTGCCAGCAGCTTAGTGACCACCTACGAGCAGTACTTC. Looking up the rest from reference TRBV11-2 and TRBJ2-7 gives the full variable domain: EAGVAQSPRYKIIEKRQSVAFWCNPISGHATLYWYQQILGQGPKLLIQFQNNGVVDDSQLPKDRFSAERLKGVDSTLKIQPAKLEDSAVYLCASSLVTTYEQYFGPGTRLTVT.

This clonotype was found many times. V is TRBV28 and J is TRBJ1-1, with 8 bases aligning to TRBD1. Trimming took 2 bases from V and 6 from J; bases not matched to a gene: 5. Germline V lookup: CDR1 MDHEN, CDR2 SYDVKM. This CDR3 has 14 amino acids. CDR3 nucleotides: TGTGCCAGCAGTTTAAGCAGGGGGCAACCTGAAGCTTTCTTT. Protein sequence: CASSLSRGQPEAFF. Full variable domain (rest looked up from reference TRBV28 and TRBJ1-1): DVKVTQSSRYLVKRTGEKVFLECVQDMDHENMFWYRQDPGLGLRLIYFSYDVKMKEKGDIPEGYSVSREKKERFSLILESASTNQTSMYLCASSLSRGQPEAFFGQGTRLTVV.

This clonotype was observed many times. The V gene is TRBV20-1, the J gene TRBJ2-5; 9 bases fit TRBD2. The CDR3 has 15 residues. In germline, CDR1 is DFQATT, CDR2 SNEGSKA (reference sequence). With V trimmed by 0 bases and J by 4 bases, 6 bases remained unmatched. CDR3 DNA: TGCAGTGCTAGAGACGGCGGGGGGGCCACAGAGACCCAGTACTTC. Encoded protein: CSARDGGGATETQYF.

This clonotype showed up many times. V gene TRBV6-2 or TRBV6-3 combines with J gene TRBJ2-3; 9 bases line up with TRBD1. Germline trimming cut 4 bases from V and 3 bases from J; bases unmatched to any gene: 5. The CDR3 has 15 residues. In germline, CDR1 is MNHEY, CDR2 SVGEGT. The CDR3 bases are TGTGCCAGCAGTTCCGGGACAGGGCGAACAGATACGCAGTATTTT. It codes for CASSSGTGRTDTQYF.

This clonotype was recorded many times. The CDR3 nucleotides read TGTGCCAGCAGCTTTGTACAGGGGGAGACCCAGTACTTC. Its protein is CASSFVQGETQYF. The rearrangement joins TRBV7-2 to TRBJ2-5; 7 bases match TRBD1. CDR3 length equals 13 residues. V shed 3 bases and J 5 bases; nucleotides not matched to a gene: 3. Per germline, CDR1 SGHTA and CDR2 FQGNSA.

By share of the sample, this clonotype is large. The rearrangement links TRBV7-8 to TRBJ2-7; 10 nucleotides agree with TRBD2. V trimming: 5 bases; J trimming: 0 bases; junction bases outside the gene matches: 10. The CDR3 extends over 17 amino acids. Germline V gene lookup returns CDR1 SGHVS and CDR2 FQNEAQ. DNA of the CDR3: TGTGCCAGCAGCCTGGCCTTAGCGGGGGGTACCTCCTACGAGCAGTACTTC. Its translation is CASSLALAGGTSYEQYF.

In this sample, this clonotype turned up many times. The chain uses TRBV7-2 and TRBJ2-3; no firm D call. The CDR3 extends over 15 amino acids. V lost 4 bases and J 2 bases, leaving 13 bases between the germline ends. Germline CDR1 SGHTA, CDR2 FQGNSA. CDR3 in DNA: TGTGCCAGCAGCTCAGACACACGTCACACAGATACGCAGTATTTT. Residues: CASSSDTRHTDTQYF.

This clonotype was observed at least ten times. The J gene is TRBJ1-2, the V gene TRBV7-9; a possible D gene is TRBD1 (5 bases). Germline V gene data show CDR1 as SEHNR and CDR2 as FQNEAQ (reference sequence). V was trimmed by 4 bases and J by 4 bases, leaving 16 bases between them. The CDR3 extends over 15 amino acids. CDR3 DNA: TGTGCCAGCAGCTCCACCGGGGCCACCCTCTATGGCTACACCTTC. Translated, it gives CASSSTGATLYGYTF.